This T cell receptor beta chain was observed in a study of blood T cells in healthy people across ages. Next came a second PCR, run for about 6 to 12 cycles, which used a sample-barcoded 5' primer along with a J-beta primer mix. TCRdb analysed the 5' RACE reads with MiXCR anew, one entry per CDR3 protein. Of around 520,000 distinct CDR3 sequences in the sample, approximately 26% were seen once. The CDR3 consists of 17 residues. CDR1 is SEHNR, CDR2 FQNEAQ, per germline (reference sequence). V was pared by 7 bases and J by 3 bases, with 24 bases between. This clonotype was detected only a few times. The sample was also linked to a second study, of T cells of mothers and their children. As reported in that work: Related and unrelated pairs show similar thymic shaping of TCR recombination output. Researchers found no T cell clones that were persistent and microchimeric.

Material for sequencing was blood. This receptor was identified in a boy aged 2 to 10 in good health. This rearrangement joins TRBV7-9 to TRBJ2-5; the D gene is possibly TRBD2 (6 bases). The CDR3 spells CASISPTGLGGEETQYF. CDR3 sequence (DNA): TGTGCCAGCATTTCCCCCACCGGCTTGGGGGGAGAAGAGACCCAGTACTTC.